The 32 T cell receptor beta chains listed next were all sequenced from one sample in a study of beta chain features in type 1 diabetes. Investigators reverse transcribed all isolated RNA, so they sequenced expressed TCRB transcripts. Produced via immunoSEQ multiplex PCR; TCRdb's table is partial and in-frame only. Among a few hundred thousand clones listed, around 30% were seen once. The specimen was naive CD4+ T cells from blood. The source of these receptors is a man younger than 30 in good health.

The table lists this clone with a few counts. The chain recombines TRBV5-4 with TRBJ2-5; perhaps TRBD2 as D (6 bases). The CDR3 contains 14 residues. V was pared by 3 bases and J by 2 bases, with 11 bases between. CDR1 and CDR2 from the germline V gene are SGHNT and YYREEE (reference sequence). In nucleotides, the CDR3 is TGTGCCAGCAGCTGGGGGGAGACGCAAGAGACCCAGTACTTC. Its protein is CASSWGETQETQYF.

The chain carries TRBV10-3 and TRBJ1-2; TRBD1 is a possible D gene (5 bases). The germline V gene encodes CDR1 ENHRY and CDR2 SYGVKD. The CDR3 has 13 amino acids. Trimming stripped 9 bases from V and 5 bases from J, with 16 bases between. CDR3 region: CAIGVYASYGYTF. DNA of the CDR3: TGTGCCATAGGGGTTTATGCGTCTTATGGCTACACCTTC.

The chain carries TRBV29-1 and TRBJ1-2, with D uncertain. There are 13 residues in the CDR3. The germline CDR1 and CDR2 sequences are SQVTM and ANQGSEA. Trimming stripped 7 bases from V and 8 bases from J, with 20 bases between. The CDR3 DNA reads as TGCAGCGCCGGATCCGGGGATCTTAAGGGCTACACCTTC. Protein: CSAGSGDLKGYTF. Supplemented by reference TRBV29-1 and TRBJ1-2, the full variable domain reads SAVISQKPSRDICQRGTSLTIQCQVDSQVTMMFWYRQQPGQSLTLIATANQGSEATYESGFVIDKFPISRPNLTFSTLTVSNMSPEDSSIYLCSAGSGDLKGYTFGSGTRLTVV.

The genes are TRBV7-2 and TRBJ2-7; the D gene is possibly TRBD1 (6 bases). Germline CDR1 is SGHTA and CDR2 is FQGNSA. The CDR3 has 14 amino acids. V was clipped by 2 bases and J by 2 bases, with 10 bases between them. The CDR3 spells CASSLPWTAYEQYF. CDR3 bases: TGTGCCAGCAGCTTACCTTGGACAGCCTACGAGCAGTACTTC.

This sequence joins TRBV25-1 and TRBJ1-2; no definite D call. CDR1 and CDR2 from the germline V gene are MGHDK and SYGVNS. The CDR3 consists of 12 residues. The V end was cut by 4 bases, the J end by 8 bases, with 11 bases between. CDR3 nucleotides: TGTGCCAGCAGTGGAGACATCCAGGGCTACACCTTC. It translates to CASSGDIQGYTF.

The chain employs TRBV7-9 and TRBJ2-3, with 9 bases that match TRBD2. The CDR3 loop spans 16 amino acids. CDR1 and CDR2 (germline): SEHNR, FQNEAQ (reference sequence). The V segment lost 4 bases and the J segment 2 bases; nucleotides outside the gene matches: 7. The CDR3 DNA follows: TGTGCCAGCAGCTCCGGGACTAGCTTATCCACAGATACGCAGTATTTT. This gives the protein CASSSGTSLSTDTQYF.

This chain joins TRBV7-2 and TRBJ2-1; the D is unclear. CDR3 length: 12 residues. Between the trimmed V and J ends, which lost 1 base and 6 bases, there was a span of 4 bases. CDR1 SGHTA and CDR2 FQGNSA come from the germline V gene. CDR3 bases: TGTGCCAGCAGCTTAGTTGTCAATGAGCAGTTCTTC. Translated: CASSLVVNEQFF.

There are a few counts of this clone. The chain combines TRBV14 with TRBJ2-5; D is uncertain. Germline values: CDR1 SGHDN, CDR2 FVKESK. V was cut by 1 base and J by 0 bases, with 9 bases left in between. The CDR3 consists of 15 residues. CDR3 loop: CASSQAQAYQETQYF. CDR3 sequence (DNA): TGTGCCAGCAGCCAAGCGCAAGCGTACCAAGAGACCCAGTACTTC.

Written as DNA, the CDR3 is TGTGCCTGGAGGACGGTAGGGGCCACCTACGAGCAGTACTTC. Amino acids: CAWRTVGATYEQYF. The chain is built from TRBV30 and TRBJ2-7; weak D call: TRBD1 (5 bases). Germline V gene sequence: CDR1 GTSNPN, CDR2 SVGIG (reference sequence). V was trimmed by 3 bases and J by 2 bases, leaving 14 bases between them. This CDR3 has 14 amino acids.

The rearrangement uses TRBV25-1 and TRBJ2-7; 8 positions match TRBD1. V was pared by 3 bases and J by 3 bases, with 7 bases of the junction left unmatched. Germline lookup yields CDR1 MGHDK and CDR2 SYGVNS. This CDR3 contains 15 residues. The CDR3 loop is CASSEPGQANYEQYF. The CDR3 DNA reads TGTGCCAGCAGTGAGCCGGGACAGGCAAACTACGAGCAGTACTTC.

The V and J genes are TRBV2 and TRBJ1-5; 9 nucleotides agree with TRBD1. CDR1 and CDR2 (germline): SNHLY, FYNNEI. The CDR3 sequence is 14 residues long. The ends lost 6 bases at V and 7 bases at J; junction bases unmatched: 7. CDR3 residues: CASSEQGAQQPQHF. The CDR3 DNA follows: TGTGCCAGCAGCGAACAGGGGGCGCAACAGCCCCAGCATTTT.

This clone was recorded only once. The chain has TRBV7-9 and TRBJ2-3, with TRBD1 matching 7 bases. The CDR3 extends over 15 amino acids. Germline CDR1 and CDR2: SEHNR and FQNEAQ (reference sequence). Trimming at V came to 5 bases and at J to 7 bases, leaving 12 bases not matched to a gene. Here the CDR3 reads CASSPPGGVAHTQYF. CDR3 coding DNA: TGTGCCAGCAGCCCTCCAGGGGGTGTAGCACATACGCAGTATTTT.

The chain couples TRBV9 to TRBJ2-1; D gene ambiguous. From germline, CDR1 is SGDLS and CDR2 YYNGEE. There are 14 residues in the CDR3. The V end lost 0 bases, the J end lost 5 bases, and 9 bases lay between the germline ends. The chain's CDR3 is CASSVVGRDNEQFF. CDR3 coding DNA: TGTGCCAGCAGCGTAGTTGGCCGCGACAATGAGCAGTTCTTC.

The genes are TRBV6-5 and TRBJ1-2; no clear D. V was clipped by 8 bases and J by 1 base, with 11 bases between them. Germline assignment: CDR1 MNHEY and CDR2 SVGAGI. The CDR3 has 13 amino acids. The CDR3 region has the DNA TGTGCCAGCGGAAGGGCGGGTAACTATGGCTACACCTTC. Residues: CASGRAGNYGYTF.

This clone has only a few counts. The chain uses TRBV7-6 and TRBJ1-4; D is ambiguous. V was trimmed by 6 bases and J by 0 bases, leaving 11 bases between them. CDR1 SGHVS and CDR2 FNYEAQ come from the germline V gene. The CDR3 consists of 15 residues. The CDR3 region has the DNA TGTGCCAGCAGTCGGGAGATTGCAACTAATGAAAAACTGTTTTTT. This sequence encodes CASSREIATNEKLFF.

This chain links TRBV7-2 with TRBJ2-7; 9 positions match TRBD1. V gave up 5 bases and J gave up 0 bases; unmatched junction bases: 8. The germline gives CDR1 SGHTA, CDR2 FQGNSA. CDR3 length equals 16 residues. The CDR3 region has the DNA TGTGCCAGCAGCCTCCAAGGGACAGGGAGCTCCTACGAGCAGTACTTC. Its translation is CASSLQGTGSSYEQYF. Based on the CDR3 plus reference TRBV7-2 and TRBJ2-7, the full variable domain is GAGVSQSPSNKVTEKGKDVELRCDPISGHTALYWYRQSLGQGLEFLIYFQGNSAPDKSGLPSDRFSAERTGGSVSTLTIQRTQQEDSAVYLCASSLQGTGSSYEQYFGPGTRLTVT.

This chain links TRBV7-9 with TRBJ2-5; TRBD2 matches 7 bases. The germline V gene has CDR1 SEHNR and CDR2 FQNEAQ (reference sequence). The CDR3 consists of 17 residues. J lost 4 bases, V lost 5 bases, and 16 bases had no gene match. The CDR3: CASSPGLAEQRIETQYF. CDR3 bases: TGTGCCAGCAGCCCCGGGCTAGCGGAGCAGAGAATAGAGACCCAGTACTTC. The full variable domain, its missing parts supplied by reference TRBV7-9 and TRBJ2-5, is DTGVSQNPRHKITKRGQNVTFRCDPISEHNRLYWYRQTLGQGPEFLTYFQNEAQLEKSRLLSDRFSAERPKGSFSTLEIQRTEQGDSAMYLCASSPGLAEQRIETQYFGPGTRLLVL.

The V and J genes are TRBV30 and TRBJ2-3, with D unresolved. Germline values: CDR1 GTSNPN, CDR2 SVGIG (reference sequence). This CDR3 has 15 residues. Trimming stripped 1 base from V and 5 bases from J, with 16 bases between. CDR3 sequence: CAWSALAYPEDTQYF. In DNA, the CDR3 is TGTGCCTGGAGTGCTTTGGCCTATCCGGAAGATACGCAGTATTTT.

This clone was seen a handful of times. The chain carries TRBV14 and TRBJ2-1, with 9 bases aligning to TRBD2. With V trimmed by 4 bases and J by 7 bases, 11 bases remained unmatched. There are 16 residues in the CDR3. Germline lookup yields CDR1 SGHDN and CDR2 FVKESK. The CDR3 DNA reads TGTGCCAGCAGCCGCGGACTAGCGCGGAGATCAAATGAGCAGTTCTTC. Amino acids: CASSRGLARRSNEQFF.

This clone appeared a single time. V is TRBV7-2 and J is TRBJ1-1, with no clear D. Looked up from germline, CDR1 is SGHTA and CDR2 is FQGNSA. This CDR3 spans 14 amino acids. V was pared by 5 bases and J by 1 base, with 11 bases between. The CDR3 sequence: CASSKDPRNTEAFF. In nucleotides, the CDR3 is TGTGCCAGCAGCAAGGACCCGAGGAACACTGAAGCTTTCTTT.

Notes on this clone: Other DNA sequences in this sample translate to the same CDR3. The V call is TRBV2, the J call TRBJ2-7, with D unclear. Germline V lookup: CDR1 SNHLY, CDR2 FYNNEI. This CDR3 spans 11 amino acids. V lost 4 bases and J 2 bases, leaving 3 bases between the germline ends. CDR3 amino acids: CASSGAYEQYF. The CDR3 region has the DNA TGTGCCAGCAGTGGTGCCTACGAGCAGTACTTC.

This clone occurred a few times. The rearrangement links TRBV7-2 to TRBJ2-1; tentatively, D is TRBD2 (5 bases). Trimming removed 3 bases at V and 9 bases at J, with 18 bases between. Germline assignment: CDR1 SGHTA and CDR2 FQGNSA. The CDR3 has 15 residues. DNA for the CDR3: TGTGCCAGCAGCTTGGAGAGGGCGGCGGGCATTGAGCAGTTCTTC. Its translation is CASSLERAAGIEQFF. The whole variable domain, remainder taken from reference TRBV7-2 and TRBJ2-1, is GAGVSQSPSNKVTEKGKDVELRCDPISGHTALYWYRQSLGQGLEFLIYFQGNSAPDKSGLPSDRFSAERTGGSVSTLTIQRTQQEDSAVYLCASSLERAAGIEQFFGPGTRLTVL.

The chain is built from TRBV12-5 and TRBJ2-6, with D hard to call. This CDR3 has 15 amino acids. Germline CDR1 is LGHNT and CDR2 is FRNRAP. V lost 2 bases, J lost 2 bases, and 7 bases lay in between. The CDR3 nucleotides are TGTGCTAGTGGTTTGCGAGAAGCTGGGGCCAACGTCCTGACTTTC. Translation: CASGLREAGANVLTF.

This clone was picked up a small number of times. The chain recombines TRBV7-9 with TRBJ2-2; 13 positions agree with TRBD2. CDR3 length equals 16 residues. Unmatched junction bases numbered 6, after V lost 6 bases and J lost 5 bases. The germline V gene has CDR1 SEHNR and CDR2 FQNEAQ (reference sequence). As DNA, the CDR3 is TGTGCCAGCAGTTCCCAGACTAGCGGGAGGACCGGGGAGCTGTTTTTT. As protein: CASSSQTSGRTGELFF.

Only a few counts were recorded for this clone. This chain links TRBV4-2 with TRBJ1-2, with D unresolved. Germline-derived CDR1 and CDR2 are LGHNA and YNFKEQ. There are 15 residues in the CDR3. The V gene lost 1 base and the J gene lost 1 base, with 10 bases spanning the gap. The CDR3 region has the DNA TGTGCCAGCAGCCAAGTTAGCACAGATAACTATGGCTACACCTTC. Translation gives CASSQVSTDNYGYTF.

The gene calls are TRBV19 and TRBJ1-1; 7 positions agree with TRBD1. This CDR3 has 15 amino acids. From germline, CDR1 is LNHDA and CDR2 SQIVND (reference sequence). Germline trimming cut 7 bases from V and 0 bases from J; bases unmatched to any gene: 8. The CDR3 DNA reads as TGTGCCAGTAAAGTGACAGGGACTGTGAACACTGAAGCTTTCTTT. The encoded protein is CASKVTGTVNTEAFF.

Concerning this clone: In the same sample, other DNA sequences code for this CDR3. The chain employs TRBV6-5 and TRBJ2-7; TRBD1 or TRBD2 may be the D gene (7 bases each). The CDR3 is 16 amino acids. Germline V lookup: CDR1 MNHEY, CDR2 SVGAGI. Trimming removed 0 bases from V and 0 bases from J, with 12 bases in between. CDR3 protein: CASSYSGGGSSYEQYF. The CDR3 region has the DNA TGTGCCAGCAGTTACTCGGGAGGGGGCAGCTCCTACGAGCAGTACTTC.

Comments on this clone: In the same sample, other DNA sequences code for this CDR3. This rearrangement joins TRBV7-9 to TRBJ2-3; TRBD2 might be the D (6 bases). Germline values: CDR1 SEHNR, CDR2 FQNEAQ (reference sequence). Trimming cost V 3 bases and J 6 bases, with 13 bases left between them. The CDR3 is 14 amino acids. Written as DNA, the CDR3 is TGTGCCAGCAGCTTCGGGGGAGCTGGGGATACGCAGTATTTT. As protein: CASSFGGAGDTQYF.

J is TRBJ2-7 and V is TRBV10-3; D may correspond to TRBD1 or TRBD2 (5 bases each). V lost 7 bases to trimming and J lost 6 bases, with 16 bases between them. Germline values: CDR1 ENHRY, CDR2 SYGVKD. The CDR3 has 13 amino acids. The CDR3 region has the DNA TGTGCCATCACTCCAGCGGTCCAGGGCGAGCAGTACTTC. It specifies CAITPAVQGEQYF.

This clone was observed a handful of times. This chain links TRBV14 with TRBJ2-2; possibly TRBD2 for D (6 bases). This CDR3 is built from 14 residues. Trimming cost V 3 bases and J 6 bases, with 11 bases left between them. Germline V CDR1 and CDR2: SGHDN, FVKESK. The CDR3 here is CASSHPTGAGELFF. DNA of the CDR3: TGTGCCAGCAGCCACCCTACGGGGGCCGGGGAGCTGTTTTTT.

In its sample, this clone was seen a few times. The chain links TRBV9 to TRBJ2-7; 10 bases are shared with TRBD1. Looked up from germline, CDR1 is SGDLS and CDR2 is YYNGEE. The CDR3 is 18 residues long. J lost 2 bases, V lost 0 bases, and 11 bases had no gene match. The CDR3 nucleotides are TGTGCCAGCAGCGTAGCCTCAAGCGGGGACAGGGGTGCCTACGAGCAGTACTTC. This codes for CASSVASSGDRGAYEQYF.

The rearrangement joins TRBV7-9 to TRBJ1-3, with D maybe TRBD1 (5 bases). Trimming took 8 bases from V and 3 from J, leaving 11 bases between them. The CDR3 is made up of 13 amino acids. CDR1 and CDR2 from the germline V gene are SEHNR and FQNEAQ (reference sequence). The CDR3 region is CASRAGSGNTIYF. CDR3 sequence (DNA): TGTGCCAGCCGCGCAGGGAGTGGAAACACCATATATTTT. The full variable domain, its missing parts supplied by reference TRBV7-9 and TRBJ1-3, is DTGVSQNPRHKITKRGQNVTFRCDPISEHNRLYWYRQTLGQGPEFLTYFQNEAQLEKSRLLSDRFSAERPKGSFSTLEIQRTEQGDSAMYLCASRAGSGNTIYFGEGSWLTVV.